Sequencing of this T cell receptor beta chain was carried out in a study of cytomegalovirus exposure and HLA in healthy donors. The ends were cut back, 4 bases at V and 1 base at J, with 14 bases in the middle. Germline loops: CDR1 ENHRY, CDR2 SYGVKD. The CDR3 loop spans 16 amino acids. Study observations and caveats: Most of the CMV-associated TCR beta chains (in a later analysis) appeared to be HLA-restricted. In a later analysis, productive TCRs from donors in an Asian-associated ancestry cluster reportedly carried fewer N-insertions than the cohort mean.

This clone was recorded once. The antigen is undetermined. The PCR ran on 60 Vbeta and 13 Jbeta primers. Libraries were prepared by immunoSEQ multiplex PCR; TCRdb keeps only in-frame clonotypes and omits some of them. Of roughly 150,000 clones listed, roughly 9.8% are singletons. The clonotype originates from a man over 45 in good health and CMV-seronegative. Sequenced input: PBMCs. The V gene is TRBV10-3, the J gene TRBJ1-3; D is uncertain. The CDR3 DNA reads TGTGCCATCAGTGTTGGGCCATCCTTATCTGGAAACACCATATATTTT. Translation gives CAISVGPSLSGNTIYF.